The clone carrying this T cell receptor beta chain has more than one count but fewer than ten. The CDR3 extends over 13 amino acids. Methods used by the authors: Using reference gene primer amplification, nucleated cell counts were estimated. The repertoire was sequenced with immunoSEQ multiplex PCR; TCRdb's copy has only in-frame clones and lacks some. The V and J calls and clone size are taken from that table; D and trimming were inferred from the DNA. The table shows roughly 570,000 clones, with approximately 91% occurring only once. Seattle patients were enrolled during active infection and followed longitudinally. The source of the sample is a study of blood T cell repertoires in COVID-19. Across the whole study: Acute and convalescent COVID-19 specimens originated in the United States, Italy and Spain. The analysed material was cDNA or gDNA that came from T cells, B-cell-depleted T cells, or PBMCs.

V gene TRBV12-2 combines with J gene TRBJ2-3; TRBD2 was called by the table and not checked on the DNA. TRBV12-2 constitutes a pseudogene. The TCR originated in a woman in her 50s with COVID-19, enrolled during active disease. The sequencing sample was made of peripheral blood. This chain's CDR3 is CASRLARLVRTYF. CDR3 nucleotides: TGTGCAAGTCGCTTAGCGCGACTAGTACGGACGTATTTT.